The next 15 T cell receptor beta chains were all read from a single sample in a study of blood T cell repertoires in COVID-19 (dated by TCRdb to about 2020). Library creation used the immunoSEQ multiplex PCR assay. TCRdb provides this immuneACCESS table in a form limited to in-frame rearrangements. Some clones are lacking; in checked studies, under half of them reflect an unresolved V gene, and why the rest are absent is not known. The sample table contains roughly 250,000 clones; only one count was recorded for 70% to 85% of them. Together, the top ten hold about 3.5% of the sample. The sequencing input was peripheral blood. These receptors were collected from an elderly woman with acute or convalescent COVID-19.

This chain connects TRBV12-5 to TRBJ1-4; possibly TRBD1 for D (6 bases). Germline V gene sequence: CDR1 LGHNT, CDR2 FRNRAP. The germline V and J ends were trimmed by 5 bases and 4 bases, with 14 bases remaining between them. The CDR3 runs 15 residues. The CDR3 region is CASGLGQLGNEKLFF. The CDR3 DNA reads TGTGCTAGTGGTCTTGGACAGTTAGGTAATGAAAAACTGTTTTTT.

This clone was seen more than once but under ten times. The V gene is TRBV27, the J gene TRBJ1-6, with 8 bases fitting TRBD1. The V gene's germline CDR1 is MNHEY and CDR2 SMNVEV (reference sequence). The CDR3 totals 19 residues. V lost 6 bases and J lost 10; bases outside the gene matches: 23. The CDR3 nucleotides are TGTGCCAGCAGCCTCAAGGGACAGGTTAAAGCGGGAATAAGGTCACCCCTCCACTTT. As protein: CASSLKGQVKAGIRSPLHF.

A few counts support this clone. This chain uses TRBV25-1 with TRBJ1-5; 10 bases match TRBD1. CDR3 length equals 14 residues. V shed 5 bases, J shed 6 bases, and the junction held 4 bases outside the gene matches. Germline V gene lookup returns CDR1 MGHDK and CDR2 SYGVNS. The CDR3 loop reads CASSHRDRGQPQHF. CDR3 DNA sequence: TGTGCCAGCAGTCACCGGGACAGGGGTCAGCCCCAGCATTTT.

This clone came up a few times. The chain couples TRBV18 to TRBJ1-1; no reliable D call. CDR1 and CDR2 from the germline V gene are KGHSH and LQKENI. The CDR3 length is 14 residues. V dropped 2 bases and J dropped 0 bases, with 7 bases sitting between them. CDR3 region: CASSPKNMNTEAFF. CDR3 nucleotides: TGTGCCAGCTCACCAAAGAACATGAACACTGAAGCTTTCTTT.

The rearrangement links TRBV3-1 (or the pseudogene TRBV3-2) to TRBJ2-1, with a possible D match to TRBD2 (6 bases). V lost 3 bases, J lost 6 bases, and 24 bases lay in between. The CDR3 sequence is 18 residues long. In germline, CDR1 is LGHDT, CDR2 YNNKEL (reference sequence). CDR3 amino acids: CASSQEARGGIRLNEQFF. DNA for the CDR3: TGTGCCAGCAGCCAGGAAGCTCGTGGCGGGATTCGCCTCAATGAGCAGTTCTTC.

This clone turned up a few times. The V and J genes are TRBV5-1 and TRBJ1-3; the D is unclear. The V gene's germline CDR1 is SGHRS and CDR2 YFSETQ. The CDR3 is 14 residues long. The V and J ends lost 2 bases and 0 bases respectively, with 6 bases between them. The CDR3 bases are TGCGCCAGCAGCTTTACAGCCTCTGGAAACACCATATATTTT. It specifies CASSFTASGNTIYF.

The chain couples TRBV5-4 to TRBJ2-3; 9 bases are a match to TRBD1. Unmatched junction bases numbered 7, after V lost 3 bases and J lost 2 bases. The germline CDR1 and CDR2 sequences are SGHNT and YYREEE (reference sequence). CDR3 length: 16 residues. DNA for the CDR3: TGTGCCAGCAGCTCCCGGACAGGGGTCTCCACAGATACGCAGTATTTT. Translated, it gives CASSSRTGVSTDTQYF.

The chain couples TRBV9 to TRBJ1-1, with D unresolved. The CDR3 consists of 15 residues. Germline V gene sequence: CDR1 SGDLS, CDR2 YYNGEE. Trimming stripped 0 bases from V and 2 bases from J, with 11 bases between. CDR3 DNA: TGTGCCAGCAGCGTAGGGCAGGCACTCAACACTGAAGCTTTCTTT. As protein: CASSVGQALNTEAFF.

V is TRBV5-1 and J is TRBJ1-2, with 8 bases lining up with TRBD1. The trim removed 1 base at V and 6 bases at J, leaving 5 bases unmatched. Per germline, CDR1 SGHRS and CDR2 YFSETQ. This CDR3 has 14 amino acids. The CDR3, as DNA: TGCGCCAGCAGCTTGTGGGCAGGGGGCCATGGCTACACCTTC. This translates into CASSLWAGGHGYTF.

The gene calls are TRBV4-1 and TRBJ2-5; possible D gene TRBD1, 5 bases. The length of the CDR3 is 14 residues. CDR1 MGHRA and CDR2 YSYEKL come from the germline V gene. V was trimmed by 0 bases and J by 5 bases, leaving 10 bases between them. The CDR3 reads CASSQEVGVETQYF. In nucleotides, the CDR3 is TGCGCCAGCAGCCAAGAGGTAGGGGTGGAGACCCAGTACTTC.

The rearrangement links TRBV29-1 to TRBJ1-1; 7 bases match TRBD1. Germline lookup yields CDR1 SQVTM and CDR2 ANQGSEA. V lost 7 bases to trimming and J lost 4 bases; unmatched junction nucleotides: 6. This CDR3 has 12 amino acids. CDR3 bases: TGCAGCGCCCTGACAGGGTCCACTGAAGCTTTCTTT. Translated, it gives CSALTGSTEAFF.

The rearrangement joins TRBV28 to TRBJ2-3; a weak D match, TRBD2 (5 bases). Trimming pared 5 bases from V and 2 bases from J, leaving 14 bases between. The CDR3 spans 15 residues. The V gene's germline CDR1 is MDHEN and CDR2 SYDVKM. CDR3 sequence reads: CASSPGYLNTDTQYF. The DNA for the CDR3 is TGTGCCAGCAGTCCGGGGTATTTGAACACAGATACGCAGTATTTT.

The chain is built from TRBV27 and TRBJ1-2, with D hard to call. This CDR3 spans 16 amino acids. Trimming removed 3 bases from V and 4 bases from J, with 18 bases in between. The germline CDR1 and CDR2 sequences are MNHEY and SMNVEV (reference sequence). The CDR3 spells CASSFFARATLYGYTF. The CDR3 nucleotides read TGTGCCAGCAGTTTTTTTGCGAGGGCAACCCTCTATGGCTACACCTTC.

This clone has a handful of counts. CDR3 sequence (DNA): TGTGCCAGCAGCCAAGTATCTGTCGCTGGCAGCACAGATACGCAGTATTTT. Its protein product is CASSQVSVAGSTDTQYF. The rearrangement links TRBV3-1 (or the pseudogene TRBV3-2) to TRBJ2-3; unclear D gene. This CDR3 spans 17 amino acids. Looked up from germline, CDR1 is LGHDT and CDR2 is YNNKEL (reference sequence). Trimming removed 1 base from V and 0 bases from J, with 14 bases in between.

The V call is TRBV3-1 (or the pseudogene TRBV3-2), the J call TRBJ1-1; possible D gene TRBD1, 5 bases. The CDR3 contains 15 residues. The V gene's germline CDR1 is LGHDT and CDR2 YNNKEL (reference sequence). The ends were cut back, 4 bases at V and 0 bases at J, with 12 bases in the middle. The CDR3 DNA reads as TGTGCCAGCAGCCCCTCGGGGGGTTTGAACACTGAAGCTTTCTTT. It codes for CASSPSGGLNTEAFF.